Below are 11 T cell receptor beta chains sequenced from a single sample in a study of blood T cell repertoires in COVID-19. This table comes from immunoSEQ multiplex PCR, and its TCRdb copy is limited to in-frame clones, with some not included. The table lists some 180,000 clones, roughly 80% of them singletons. Sequencing was carried out using peripheral blood. Receptors originate from an elderly woman with COVID-19, enrolled during active disease.

The chain has TRBV5-1 and TRBJ1-6; perhaps TRBD1 as D (5 bases). Trimming took 5 bases from V and 12 from J, leaving 30 bases between them. The length of the CDR3 is 18 residues. The germline V gene encodes CDR1 SGHRS and CDR2 YFSETQ. The CDR3 bases are TGCGCCAGCAGACCACAACCGGGATCGGGGGGAACGCGTGGACCCCTCCACTTT. This translates into CASRPQPGSGGTRGPLHF.

The rearrangement joins TRBV7-8 to TRBJ1-5; no clear D gene. CDR1 SGHVS and CDR2 FQNEAQ come from the germline V gene. Deletions cut 4 bases from V and 2 bases from J, with 6 bases between. This CDR3 region has 13 residues. The CDR3: CASSYGRNQPQHF. DNA of the CDR3: TGTGCCAGCAGCTATGGGCGCAATCAGCCCCAGCATTTT.

DNA of the CDR3: TGTGCCAGCAGTTTTCGACTAGCCAAAAACATTCAGTACTTC. Translated: CASSFRLAKNIQYF. The chain couples TRBV28 to TRBJ2-4, with D unresolved. Germline V gene lookup returns CDR1 MDHEN and CDR2 SYDVKM. The V gene lost 3 bases and the J gene lost 0 bases, with 6 bases spanning the gap. The CDR3 has 14 residues.

The chain is built from TRBV6-5 and TRBJ1-1; 11 nucleotides match TRBD1. The CDR3 loop spans 15 amino acids. CDR1 is MNHEY and CDR2 is SVGAGI in the germline V gene. The V segment lost 2 bases and the J segment 3 bases; nucleotides outside the gene matches: 2. CDR3 region: CASSYPGQGDTEAFF. In nucleotides, the CDR3 is TGTGCCAGCAGTTACCCGGGACAGGGGGACACTGAAGCTTTCTTT.

The chain has TRBV18 and TRBJ2-1; tentative D call: TRBD2 (5 bases). Germline loops: CDR1 KGHSH, CDR2 LQKENI. This CDR3 spans 18 amino acids. The V and J ends lost 3 bases and 8 bases respectively, with 26 bases between them. CDR3 DNA: TGTGCCAGCTCACCCCCCGGTTTTATAGCGCGAGATGGCGATGAGCAGTTCTTC. Protein sequence: CASSPPGFIARDGDEQFF.

The chain has TRBV10-1 and TRBJ2-5; possibly TRBD2 for D (7 bases). The CDR3 loop spans 14 amino acids. Germline-derived CDR1 and CDR2 are WNHNN and SYGVQD (reference sequence). The V and J ends lost 8 bases and 2 bases respectively, with 15 bases between them. The CDR3, as DNA: TGCGCCAGCTCCCGGGGGGCAGATCAAGAGACCCAGTACTTC. This encodes CASSRGADQETQYF.

This chain connects TRBV7-9 to TRBJ1-2; D remains unclear. Deletions cut 5 bases from V and 2 bases from J, with 9 bases between. Per germline, CDR1 SEHNR and CDR2 FQNEAQ (reference sequence). The CDR3 sequence is 13 residues long. The CDR3 DNA sequence: TGTGCCAGCAGCCTGACATCAAACTATGGCTACACCTTC. It codes for CASSLTSNYGYTF.

The gene calls are TRBV11-3 and TRBJ1-1, with D perhaps matching TRBD1 (5 bases). This CDR3 has 19 residues. The V and J ends lost 5 bases and 1 base respectively, with 26 bases between them. The V gene's germline CDR1 is SGHNT and CDR2 YENEEA. In DNA, the CDR3 is TGTGCCAGCAGCGTACTAACCCTGGGGCCAAATCCCCCGAACACTGAAGCTTTCTTT. This gives the protein CASSVLTLGPNPPNTEAFF.

Concerning this clone: At one end the junction does not follow the germline gene, possibly because of a read error. V and J are TRBV7-7 and TRBJ2-2, with 8 positions matching TRBD2. Germline lookup yields CDR1 SSHAT and CDR2 FNYEAQ (reference sequence). The CDR3 is made up of 16 amino acids. The DNA of the CDR3 is TGTGCTAGCAGCCCCAGACTTAGCGGGGACACCGGGGAGCTGTTTTTT. Its translation is CASSPRLSGDTGELFF. Full variable domain (missing parts from reference TRBV7-7 and TRBJ2-2): GAGVSQSPRYKVTKRGQDVTLRCDPISSHATLYWYQQALGQGPEFLTYFNYEAQPDKSGLPSDRFSAERPEGSISTLTIQRTEQRDSAMYRCASSPRLSGDTGELFFGEGSRLTVL.

This clone was observed a handful of times. The chain uses TRBV18 and TRBJ2-7, with a weak D call TRBD2 (6 bases). V was clipped by 3 bases and J by 3 bases, with 15 bases between them. Germline assignment: CDR1 KGHSH and CDR2 LQKENI. The CDR3 is 15 residues long. CDR3 protein: CASSPNPRGDYEQYF. The CDR3, as DNA: TGTGCCAGCTCACCGAACCCGCGCGGGGACTACGAGCAGTACTTC.

The rearrangement joins TRBV4-1 to TRBJ1-6; 7 positions agree with TRBD1. The CDR3 length is 19 residues. Germline CDR1 reads MGHRA; CDR2 reads YSYEKL. The J segment lost 9 bases and the V segment lost 0 bases, leaving 17 bases of the junction unmatched. CDR3 sequence (DNA): TGCGCCAGCAGCCAAGATAGCGCGCGCAGGGGGGTTAAAGGTTCACCCCTCCACTTT. It codes for CASSQDSARRGVKGSPLHF.